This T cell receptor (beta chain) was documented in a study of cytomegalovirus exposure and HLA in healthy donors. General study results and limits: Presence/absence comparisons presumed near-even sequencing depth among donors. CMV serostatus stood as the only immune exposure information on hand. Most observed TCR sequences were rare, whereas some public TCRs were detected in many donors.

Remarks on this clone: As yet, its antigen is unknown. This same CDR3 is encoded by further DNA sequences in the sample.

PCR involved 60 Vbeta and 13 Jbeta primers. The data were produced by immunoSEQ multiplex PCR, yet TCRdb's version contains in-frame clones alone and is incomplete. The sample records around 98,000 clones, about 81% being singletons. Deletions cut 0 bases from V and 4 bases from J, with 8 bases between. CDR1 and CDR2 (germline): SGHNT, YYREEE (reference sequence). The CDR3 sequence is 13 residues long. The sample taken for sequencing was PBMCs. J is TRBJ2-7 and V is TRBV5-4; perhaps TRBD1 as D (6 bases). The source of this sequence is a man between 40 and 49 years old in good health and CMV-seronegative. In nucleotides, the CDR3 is TGTGCCAGCAGCTTGGACAGGGCTTACGAGCAGTACTTC. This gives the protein CASSLDRAYEQYF. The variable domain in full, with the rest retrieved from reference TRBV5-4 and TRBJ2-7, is ETGVTQSPTHLIKTRGQQVTLRCSSQSGHNTVSWYQQALGQGPQFIFQYYREEENGRGNFPPRFSGLQFPNYSSELNVNALELDDSALYLCASSLDRAYEQYFGPGTRLTVT.